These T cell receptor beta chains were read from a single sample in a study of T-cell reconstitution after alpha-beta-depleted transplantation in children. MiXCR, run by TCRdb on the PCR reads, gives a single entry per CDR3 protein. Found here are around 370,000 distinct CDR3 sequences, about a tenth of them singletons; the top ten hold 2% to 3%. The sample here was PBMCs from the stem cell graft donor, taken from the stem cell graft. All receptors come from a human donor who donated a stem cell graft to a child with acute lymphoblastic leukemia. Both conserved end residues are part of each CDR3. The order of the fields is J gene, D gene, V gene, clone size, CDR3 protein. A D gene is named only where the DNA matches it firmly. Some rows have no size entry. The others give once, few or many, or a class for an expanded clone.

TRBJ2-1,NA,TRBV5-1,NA,CASTAGSPYNEQFF
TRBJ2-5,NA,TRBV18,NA,CASSPSAMYQETQYF
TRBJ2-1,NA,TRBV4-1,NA,CASSYVDKDNEQFF
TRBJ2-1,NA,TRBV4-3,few,CASSQDYGGAGDEQFF
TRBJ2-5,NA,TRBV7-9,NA,CASSRTLGDQETQYF
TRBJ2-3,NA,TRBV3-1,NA,CASSRASSGDTDTQYF
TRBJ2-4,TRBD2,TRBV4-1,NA,CASSQVFGGTKNIQYF
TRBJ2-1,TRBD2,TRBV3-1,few,CASSHPIGLAGNNEQFF
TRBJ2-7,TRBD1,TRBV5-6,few,CASSVNPSGQGAQQYF
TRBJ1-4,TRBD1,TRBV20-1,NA,CSATLGTGGVRNEKLFF
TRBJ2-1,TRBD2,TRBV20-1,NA,CSAQGLAGLVSNEQFF